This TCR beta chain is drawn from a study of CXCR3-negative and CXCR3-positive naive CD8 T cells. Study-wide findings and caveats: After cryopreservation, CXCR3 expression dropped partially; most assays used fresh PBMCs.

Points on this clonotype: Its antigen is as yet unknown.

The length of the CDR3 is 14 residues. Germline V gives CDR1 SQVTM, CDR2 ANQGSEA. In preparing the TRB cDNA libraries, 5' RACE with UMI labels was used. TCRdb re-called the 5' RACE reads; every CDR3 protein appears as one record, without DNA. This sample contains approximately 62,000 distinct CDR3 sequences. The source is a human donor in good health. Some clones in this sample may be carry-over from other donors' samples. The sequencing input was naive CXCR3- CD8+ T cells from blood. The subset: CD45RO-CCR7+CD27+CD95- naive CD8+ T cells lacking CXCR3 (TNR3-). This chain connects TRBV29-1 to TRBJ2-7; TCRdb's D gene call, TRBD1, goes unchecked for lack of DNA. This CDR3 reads CSVVGTADSYEQYF.